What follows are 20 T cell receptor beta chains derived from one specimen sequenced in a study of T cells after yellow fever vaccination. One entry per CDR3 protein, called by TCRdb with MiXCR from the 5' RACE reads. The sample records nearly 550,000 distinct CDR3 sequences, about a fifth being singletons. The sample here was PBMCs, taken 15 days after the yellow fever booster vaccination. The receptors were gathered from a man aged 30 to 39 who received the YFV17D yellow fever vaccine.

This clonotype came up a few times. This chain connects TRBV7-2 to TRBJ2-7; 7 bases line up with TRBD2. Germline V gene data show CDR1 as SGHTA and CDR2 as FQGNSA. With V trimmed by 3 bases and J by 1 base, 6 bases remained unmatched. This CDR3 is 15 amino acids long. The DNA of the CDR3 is TGTGCCAGCAGCTTCGCCGGGGGGTATTCCTACGAGCAGTACTTC. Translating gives CASSFAGGYSYEQYF.

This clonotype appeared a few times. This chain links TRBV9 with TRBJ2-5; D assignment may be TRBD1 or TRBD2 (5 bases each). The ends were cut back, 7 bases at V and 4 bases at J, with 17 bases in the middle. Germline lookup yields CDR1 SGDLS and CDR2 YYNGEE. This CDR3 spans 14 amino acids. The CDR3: CASSWGPPGETQYF. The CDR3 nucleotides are TGTGCCAGCTCATGGGGACCCCCAGGAGAGACCCAGTACTTC.

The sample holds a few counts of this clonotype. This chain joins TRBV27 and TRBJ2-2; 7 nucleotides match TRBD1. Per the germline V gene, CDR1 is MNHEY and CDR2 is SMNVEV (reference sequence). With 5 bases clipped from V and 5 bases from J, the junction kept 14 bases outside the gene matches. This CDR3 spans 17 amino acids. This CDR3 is CASSPPSTGSKTGELFF. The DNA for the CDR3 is TGTGCCAGCAGTCCACCGTCGACAGGGAGCAAGACCGGGGAGCTGTTTTTT.

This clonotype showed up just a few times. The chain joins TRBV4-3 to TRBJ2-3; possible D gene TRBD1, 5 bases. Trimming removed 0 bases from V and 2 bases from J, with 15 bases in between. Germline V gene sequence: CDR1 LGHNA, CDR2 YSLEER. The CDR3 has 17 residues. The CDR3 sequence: CASSQDRGRAPTDTQYF. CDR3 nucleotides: TGCGCCAGCAGCCAAGATAGGGGCAGGGCCCCCACAGATACGCAGTATTTT.

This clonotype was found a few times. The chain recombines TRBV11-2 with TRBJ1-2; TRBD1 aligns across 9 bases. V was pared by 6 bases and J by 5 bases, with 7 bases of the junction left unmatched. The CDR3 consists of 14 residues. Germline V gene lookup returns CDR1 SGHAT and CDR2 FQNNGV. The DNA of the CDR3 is TGTGCCAGCAGATCACCGGGACAGGGTTATGGCTACACCTTC. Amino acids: CASRSPGQGYGYTF.

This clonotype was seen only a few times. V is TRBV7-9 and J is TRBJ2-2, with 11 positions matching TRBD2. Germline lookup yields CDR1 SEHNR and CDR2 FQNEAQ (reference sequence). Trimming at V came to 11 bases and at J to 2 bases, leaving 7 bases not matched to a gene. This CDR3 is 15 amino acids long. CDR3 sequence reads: CAGGLAAINTGELFF. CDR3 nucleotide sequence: TGTGCCGGGGGACTAGCGGCCATAAACACCGGGGAGCTGTTTTTT.

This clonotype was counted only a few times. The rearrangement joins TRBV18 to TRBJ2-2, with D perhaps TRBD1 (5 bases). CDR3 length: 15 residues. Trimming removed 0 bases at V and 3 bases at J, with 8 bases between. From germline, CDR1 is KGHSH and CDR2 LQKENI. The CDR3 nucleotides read TGTGCCAGCTCACCACCGGCAGGGTACACCGGGGAGCTGTTTTTT. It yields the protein CASSPPAGYTGELFF.

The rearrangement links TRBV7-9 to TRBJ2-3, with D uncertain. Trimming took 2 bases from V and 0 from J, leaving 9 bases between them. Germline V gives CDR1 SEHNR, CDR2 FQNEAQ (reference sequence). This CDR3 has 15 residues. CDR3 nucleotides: TGTGCCAGCAGCTTATTAGAGTCGAGCACAGATACGCAGTATTTT. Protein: CASSLLESSTDTQYF.

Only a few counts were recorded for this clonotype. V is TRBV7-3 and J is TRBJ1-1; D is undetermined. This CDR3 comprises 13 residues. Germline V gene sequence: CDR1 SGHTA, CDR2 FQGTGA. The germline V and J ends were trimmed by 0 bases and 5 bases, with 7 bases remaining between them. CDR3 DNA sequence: TGTGCCAGCAGCTTAACAAGGTTGACTGAAGCTTTCTTT. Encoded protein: CASSLTRLTEAFF.

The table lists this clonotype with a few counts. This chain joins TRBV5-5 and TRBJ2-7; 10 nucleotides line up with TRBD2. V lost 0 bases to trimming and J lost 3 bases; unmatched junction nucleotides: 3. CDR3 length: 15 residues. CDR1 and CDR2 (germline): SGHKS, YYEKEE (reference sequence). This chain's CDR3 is CASSLVLAGVYEQYF. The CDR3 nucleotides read TGTGCCAGCAGCTTGGTTCTAGCGGGGGTCTACGAGCAGTACTTC.

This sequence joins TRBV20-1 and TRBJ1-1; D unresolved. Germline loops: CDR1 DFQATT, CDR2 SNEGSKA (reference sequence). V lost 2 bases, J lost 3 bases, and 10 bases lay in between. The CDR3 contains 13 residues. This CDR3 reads CSARIRYYTEAFF. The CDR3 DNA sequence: TGCAGTGCTAGAATCCGATACTACACTGAAGCTTTCTTT.

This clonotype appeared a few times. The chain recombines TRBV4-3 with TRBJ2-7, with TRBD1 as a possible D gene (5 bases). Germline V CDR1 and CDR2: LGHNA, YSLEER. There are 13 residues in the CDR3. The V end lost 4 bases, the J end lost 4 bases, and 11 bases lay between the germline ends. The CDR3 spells CASSLTPGYEQYF. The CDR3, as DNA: TGCGCCAGCAGCCTGACCCCAGGGTACGAGCAGTACTTC.

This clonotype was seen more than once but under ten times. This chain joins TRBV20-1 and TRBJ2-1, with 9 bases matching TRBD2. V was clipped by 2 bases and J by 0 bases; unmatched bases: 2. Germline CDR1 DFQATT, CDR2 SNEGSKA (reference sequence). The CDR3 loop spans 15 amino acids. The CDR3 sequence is CSARLAGSSYNEQFF. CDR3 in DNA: TGCAGTGCTAGACTAGCGGGGAGCTCCTACAATGAGCAGTTCTTC.

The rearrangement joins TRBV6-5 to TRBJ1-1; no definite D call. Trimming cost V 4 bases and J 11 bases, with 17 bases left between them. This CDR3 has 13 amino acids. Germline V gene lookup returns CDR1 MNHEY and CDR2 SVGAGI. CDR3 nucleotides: TGTGCCAGCAGTTTAATTATTGGCGACCGGGCTTTCTTT. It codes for CASSLIIGDRAFF.

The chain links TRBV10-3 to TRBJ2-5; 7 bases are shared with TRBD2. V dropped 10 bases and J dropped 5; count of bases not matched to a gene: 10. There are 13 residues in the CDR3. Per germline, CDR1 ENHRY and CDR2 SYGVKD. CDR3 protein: CATEAGGMETQYF. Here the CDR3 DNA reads TGTGCCACCGAGGCCGGGGGGATGGAGACCCAGTACTTC.

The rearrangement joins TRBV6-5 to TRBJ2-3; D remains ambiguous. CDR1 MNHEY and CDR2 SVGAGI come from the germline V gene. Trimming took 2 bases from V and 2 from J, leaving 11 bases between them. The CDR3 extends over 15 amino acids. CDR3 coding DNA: TGTGCCAGCAGTTACCTTTTCACCAACACAGATACGCAGTATTTT. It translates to CASSYLFTNTDTQYF.

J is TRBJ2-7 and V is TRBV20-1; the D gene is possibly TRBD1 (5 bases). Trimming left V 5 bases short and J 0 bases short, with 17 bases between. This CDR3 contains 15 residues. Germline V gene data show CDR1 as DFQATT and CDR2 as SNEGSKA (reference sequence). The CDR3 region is CSALNRFSSSYEQYF. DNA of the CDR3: TGCAGTGCTTTAAACAGGTTTTCGAGCTCCTACGAGCAGTACTTC.

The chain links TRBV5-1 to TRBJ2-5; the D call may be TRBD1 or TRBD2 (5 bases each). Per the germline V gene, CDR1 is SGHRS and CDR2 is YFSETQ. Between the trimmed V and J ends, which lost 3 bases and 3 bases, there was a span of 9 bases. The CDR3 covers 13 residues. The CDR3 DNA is TGCGCCAGCAGCTCCGGGGCCGAAGAGACCCAGTACTTC. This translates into CASSSGAEETQYF.

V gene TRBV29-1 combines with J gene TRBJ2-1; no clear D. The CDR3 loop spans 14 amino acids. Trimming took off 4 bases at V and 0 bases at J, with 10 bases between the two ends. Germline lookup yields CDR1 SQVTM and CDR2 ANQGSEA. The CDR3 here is CSVVSSVSYNEQFF. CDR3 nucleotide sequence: TGCAGCGTTGTTAGTTCTGTCTCCTACAATGAGCAGTTCTTC.

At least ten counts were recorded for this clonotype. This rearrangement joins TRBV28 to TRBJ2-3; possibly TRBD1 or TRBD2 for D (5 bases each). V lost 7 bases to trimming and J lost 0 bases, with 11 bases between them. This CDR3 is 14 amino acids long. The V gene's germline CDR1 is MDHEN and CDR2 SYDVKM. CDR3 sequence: CASTEGFSTDTQYF. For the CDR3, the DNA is TGTGCCAGCACCGAGGGGTTTAGCACAGATACGCAGTATTTT.